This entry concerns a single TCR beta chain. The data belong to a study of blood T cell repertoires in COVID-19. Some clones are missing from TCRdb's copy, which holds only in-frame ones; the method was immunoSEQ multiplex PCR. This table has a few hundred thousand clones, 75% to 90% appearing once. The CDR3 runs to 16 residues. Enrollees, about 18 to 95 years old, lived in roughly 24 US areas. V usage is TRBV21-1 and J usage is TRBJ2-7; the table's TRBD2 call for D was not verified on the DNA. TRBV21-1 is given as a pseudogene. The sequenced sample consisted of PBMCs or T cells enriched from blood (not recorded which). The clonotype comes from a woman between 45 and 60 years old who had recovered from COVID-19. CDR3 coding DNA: TGTGCCAGCAGCGGAATGGTGACTAGCGCCATCTACGAGCAGTACTTC. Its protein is CASSGMVTSAIYEQYF.